Listed below are T cell receptor beta chains from one sample, sequenced in a study of a mutant IDH1 vaccine in newly diagnosed glioma. TCRdb keeps only in-frame clones here, not all; method: immunoSEQ multiplex PCR. The table has tens of thousands of clones, around four fifths seen once. Antigens of these TCRs are unknown. The source material was PBMCs, sampled from a glioma patient whose treatment included an IDH1 peptide vaccine. All receptors come from a young man with glioma. Both conserved end residues are part of each CDR3. The D gene is left open where the match is weak. Expanded clones get a size class; other rows say once, few or many, or leave the size out.

abundance	d_gene	v_gene	j_gene	CDR3nt	CDR3aa
NA	NA	TRBV5-4	TRBJ1-4	TGTGCCAGCAGCTCGGCGGGCCGTACCACAACTAATGAAAAACTGTTTTTT	CASSSAGRTTTNEKLFF
NA	TRBD1	TRBV4-2	TRBJ1-4	TGTGCCAGCACGACTCACAGGGGGAAAAATGAAAAACTGTTTTTT	CASTTHRGKNEKLFF
NA	NA	TRBV7-6	TRBJ2-2	TGTGCCAGCAGCCCAGTATCGGGGGCCGGGGAGCTGTTTTTT	CASSPVSGAGELFF
NA	NA	TRBV5-8	TRBJ2-7	TGTGCCAGCAGCTTGGCGAGGGTGGGAGCTTACGAGCAGTACTTC	CASSLARVGAYEQYF
NA	TRBD2	TRBV9	TRBJ2-3	TGTGCCAGCAGCGTAGTTGCGGGGGGCGCAGATACGCAGTATTTT	CASSVVAGGADTQYF
NA	NA	TRBV6-6	TRBJ1-2	TGTGCCAGCAGTTATGCCGGAGGGGCGGGGGGCTACACCTTC	CASSYAGGAGGYTF
NA	NA	TRBV15	TRBJ1-6	TGTGCCACCAGCAGAGATTTTGGGGCCAGCTCCTATAATTCACCCCTCCACTTT	CATSRDFGASSYNSPLHF
NA	NA	TRBV2	TRBJ1-4	TGTGCCAGCAGAAGGGGCAGCCCTAATGAAAAACTGTTTTTT	CASRRGSPNEKLFF
NA	TRBD1	TRBV2	TRBJ2-3	TGTGCCAGCAGTGGGGCAGGGGGCGTCACAGATACGCAGTATTTT	CASSGAGGVTDTQYF
NA	NA	TRBV10-3	TRBJ2-1	TGTGCCATCAGTGAGGCAGGGTGGGATGAGCAGTTCTTC	CAISEAGWDEQFF
NA	TRBD2	TRBV9	TRBJ2-7	TGTGCCAGCAGCGCAGATAGCGGGGGGTCTAACGAGCAGTACTTC	CASSADSGGSNEQYF
NA	NA	TRBV19	TRBJ2-7	TGTGCCAGTAGTATAGATGGGAGTCGACGGTCGGGCGAGCAGTACTTC	CASSIDGSRRSGEQYF
NA	NA	TRBV6-1	TRBJ1-5	TGTGCCAGCAGTGAAATGGGGACCGTCAATCAGCCCCAGCATTTT	CASSEMGTVNQPQHF
NA	NA	TRBV28	TRBJ1-2	TGTGCCAGCAGTTTAGCTGGACGAGGGGCCGGAGACTATGGCTACACCTTC	CASSLAGRGAGDYGYTF
NA	NA	TRBV14	TRBJ1-2	TGTGCCAGCAGCCGCAGGGGCAGCTACACCTTC	CASSRRGSYTF
NA	TRBD1	TRBV5-4	TRBJ1-3	TGTGCCAGCAGCTTGACAGGGGCTGGAAACACCATATATTTT	CASSLTGAGNTIYF
NA	NA	TRBV19	TRBJ2-7	TGTGCCAGTAGTATTGGCAATAACGAGCAGTACTTC	CASSIGNNEQYF
NA	NA	TRBV10-3	TRBJ2-7	TGTGCCATCAGTGAGTCGAGCGGGTCGGTGGCCGAGCAGTACTTC	CAISESSGSVAEQYF
few	NA	TRBV2	TRBJ1-1	TGTGCCAGCAAGGGGGGACCGATGAACACTGAAGCTTTCTTT	CASKGGPMNTEAFF
NA	NA	TRBV27	TRBJ1-2	TGTGCCAGCAGTGCCGGGACACTCCTTCGGAGGGGCTACACCTTC	CASSAGTLLRRGYTF
NA	TRBD1	TRBV4-1	TRBJ1-5	TGCGCCAGCAGCCAAGCCGGACAGGCCGATCAGCCCCAGCATTTT	CASSQAGQADQPQHF
NA	NA	TRBV18	TRBJ1-2	TGTGCCAGCTCACCGGGCGAGTATGGCTACACCTTC	CASSPGEYGYTF
NA	TRBD1	TRBV15	TRBJ2-7	TGTGCCACCAGCAGAGATATAGGGACAGGGGACGAGCAGTACTTC	CATSRDIGTGDEQYF
NA	TRBD2	TRBV7-9	TRBJ2-7	TGTGCCAGCAGCTTGGGACTAGCGGTGAACGAGCAGTACTTC	CASSLGLAVNEQYF
NA	NA	TRBV6-6	TRBJ2-5	TGTGCCAGCAGCCCCCGAGAGACCCAGTACTTC	CASSPRETQYF
NA	NA	TRBV5-1	TRBJ1-2	TGCGCCAGCAGCTCCAGTTGGTCCGGATATGGCTACACCTTC	CASSSSWSGYGYTF
NA	NA	TRBV15	TRBJ2-7	TGTGCCACCAGCCGGACGGTATACTACGAGCAGTACTTC	CATSRTVYYEQYF